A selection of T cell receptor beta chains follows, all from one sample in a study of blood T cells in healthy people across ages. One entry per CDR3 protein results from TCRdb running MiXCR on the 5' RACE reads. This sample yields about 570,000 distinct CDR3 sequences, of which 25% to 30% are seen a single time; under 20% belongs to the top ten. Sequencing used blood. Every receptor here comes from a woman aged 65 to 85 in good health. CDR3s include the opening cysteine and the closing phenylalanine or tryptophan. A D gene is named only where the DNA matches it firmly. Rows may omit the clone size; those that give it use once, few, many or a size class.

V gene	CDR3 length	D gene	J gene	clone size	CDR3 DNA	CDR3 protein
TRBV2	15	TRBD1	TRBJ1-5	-	TGTGCCAGCAGTGCAGGGGGCATCAGCAATCAGCCCCAGCATTTT	CASSAGGISNQPQHF
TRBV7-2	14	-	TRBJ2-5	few	TGTGCCAGCAGCTTAGGTGGGGGGGCGGAAGAGCAGTACTTC	CASSLGGGAEEQYF
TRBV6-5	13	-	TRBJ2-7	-	TGTGCCAGCAGTTATGGGCCAACCCGCGAGCAGTACTTC	CASSYGPTREQYF
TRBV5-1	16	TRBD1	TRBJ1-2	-	TGCGCCAGCAGCTTGATAGGAGGACAGGCGGCAGGGGGCTACACCTTC	CASSLIGGQAAGGYTF
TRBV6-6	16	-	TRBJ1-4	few	TGTGCCAGCAGTTACGGTCTGGGGCAGCTTAATGAAAAACTGTTTTTT	CASSYGLGQLNEKLFF
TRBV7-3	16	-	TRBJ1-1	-	TGTGCCAGCAGCTTAAATTTTTGTCCCCAGAACACTGAAGCTTTCTTT	CASSLNFCPQNTEAFF
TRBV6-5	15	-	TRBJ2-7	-	TGTGCCAGCAGTCGTACCGGGGGTACCGGGTACGAGCAGTACTTC	CASSRTGGTGYEQYF
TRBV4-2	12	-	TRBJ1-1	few	TGTGCCAGCAGCCAAGGGGAGGGTGAAGCTTTCTTT	CASSQGEGEAFF
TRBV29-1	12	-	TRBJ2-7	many	TGCAGCGTTGTACAGGACTCCTACGAGCAGTACTTC	CSVVQDSYEQYF
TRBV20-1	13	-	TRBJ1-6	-	TGCAGTGCTAGAGACATGGAGGGTTCACCCCTCCACTTT	CSARDMEGSPLHF
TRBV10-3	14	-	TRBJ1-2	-	TGTGCCATCAGTGACCGGGGAGGTAACTATGGCTACACCTTC	CAISDRGGNYGYTF
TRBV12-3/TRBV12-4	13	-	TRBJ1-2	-	TGTGCCAGCACCTGGGACGGAAACTATGGCTACACCTTC	CASTWDGNYGYTF
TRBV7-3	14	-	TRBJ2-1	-	TGTGCCAGCAGTCCTGGGCCTTCCTACAATGAGCAGTTCTTC	CASSPGPSYNEQFF
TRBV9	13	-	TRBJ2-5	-	TGTGCCAGCAGCGGAGGCATCGAAGAGACCCAGTACTTC	CASSGGIEETQYF
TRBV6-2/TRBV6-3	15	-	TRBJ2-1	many	TGTGCCAGCAGTTCTTGGGGGAGCTCCTACAATGAGCAGTTCTTC	CASSSWGSSYNEQFF
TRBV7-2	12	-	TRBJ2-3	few	TGTGCCAGCAGCCCACCGCGGGATACGCAGTATTTT	CASSPPRDTQYF
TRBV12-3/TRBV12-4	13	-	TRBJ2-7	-	TGTGCCAGTCGACCTGGGGCTTCCTACGAGCAGTACTTC	CASRPGASYEQYF
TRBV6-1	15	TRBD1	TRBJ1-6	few	TGTGCCAGCACCATTCCGGGACAGAGGTTATCACCCCTCCACTTT	CASTIPGQRLSPLHF
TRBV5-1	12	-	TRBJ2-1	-	TGCGCCAGCCAGACTAGTCACAATGAGCAGTTCTTC	CASQTSHNEQFF
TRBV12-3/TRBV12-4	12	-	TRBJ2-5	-	TGTGCCAGCAGACTCCTACAAGAGACCCAGTACTTC	CASRLLQETQYF
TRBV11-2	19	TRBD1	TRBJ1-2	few	TGTGCCAGCAGCCCACAGAGGGGGAGGCTGGGGACAGGTCCTCATGGCTACACCTTC	CASSPQRGRLGTGPHGYTF
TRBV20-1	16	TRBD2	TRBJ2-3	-	TGCAGTGCTACAGGGCAGTCAGCGGGGTACACAGATACGCAGTATTTT	CSATGQSAGYTDTQYF
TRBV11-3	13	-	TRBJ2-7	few	TGTGCCAGCAGCTCTTTTATGGGCTACGAGCAGTACTTC	CASSSFMGYEQYF
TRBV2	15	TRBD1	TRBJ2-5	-	TGTGCCAGCAGCAAGGACAGGGGGAGCCAAGAGACCCAGTACTTC	CASSKDRGSQETQYF
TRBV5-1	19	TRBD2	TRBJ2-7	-	TGCGCCAGCGGGGCAGAGGGCACCGGGACTAGCGGGAGTCGGTACGAGCAGTACTTC	CASGAEGTGTSGSRYEQYF
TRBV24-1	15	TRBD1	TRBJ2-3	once	TGTGCCACCAGTGAATCACAGGGGGCCTCAGATACGCAGTATTTT	CATSESQGASDTQYF
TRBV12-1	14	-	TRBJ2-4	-	TGTGCCAGCAGCTTTGGGGAGAGGGGAAACATTCAGTACTTC	CASSFGERGNIQYF
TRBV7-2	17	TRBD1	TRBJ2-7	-	TGTGCCAGCAGCATCGGCAGGGGGCTTGGTTCGAACCACGAGCAGTACTTC	CASSIGRGLGSNHEQYF
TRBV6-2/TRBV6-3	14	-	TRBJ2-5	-	TGTGCCAGCAGTCATGGAGGGTATGGAGAGACCCAGTACTTC	CASSHGGYGETQYF
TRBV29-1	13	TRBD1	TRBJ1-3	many	TGCAGCGGTCTGACAGGGGGCGCGGACACCATATATTTT	CSGLTGGADTIYF
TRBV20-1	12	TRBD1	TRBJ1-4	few	TGCAGTGCTCTCGACAGGGAGGAAAAACTGTTTTTT	CSALDREEKLFF
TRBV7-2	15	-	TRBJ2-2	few	TGTGCCAGCAGCTCCAGTGGGGGAAGAGCCGGGGAGCTGTTTTTT	CASSSSGGRAGELFF
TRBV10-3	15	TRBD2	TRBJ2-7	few	TGTGCCATCCGTAGGACTAGCGGGGTAGTAGGCGAGCAGTACTTC	CAIRRTSGVVGEQYF
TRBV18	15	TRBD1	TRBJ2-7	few	TGTGCCAGCTCACCTAGGCGACAGGGGAGGAACGAGCAGTACTTC	CASSPRRQGRNEQYF
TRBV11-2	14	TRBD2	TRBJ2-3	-	TGTGCCAGCAGCTTGATAGCGGGAGTAGATACGCAGTATTTT	CASSLIAGVDTQYF
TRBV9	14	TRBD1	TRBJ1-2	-	TGTGCCAGCAGCGTGACAGGGGGTGGCTATGGCTACACCTTC	CASSVTGGGYGYTF
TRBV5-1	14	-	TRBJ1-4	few	TGCGCCAGCAGCCCCACAGGGAGGGATGAAAAACTGTTTTTT	CASSPTGRDEKLFF
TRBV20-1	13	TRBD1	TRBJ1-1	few	TGCAGTGCTACCCCACCGGGGACAGTTGAAGCTTTCTTT	CSATPPGTVEAFF
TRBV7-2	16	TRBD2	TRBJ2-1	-	TGTGCCAGCAGCTTAGAAAGCCTAGCGGTCTACAATGAGCAGTTCTTC	CASSLESLAVYNEQFF
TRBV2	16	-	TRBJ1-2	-	TGTGCCAGCAGTGAAGTCTATGGGGTGGGGAACTATGGCTACACCTTC	CASSEVYGVGNYGYTF
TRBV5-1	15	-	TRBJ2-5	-	TGCGCCAGCAGATCCATTCCGGGAAAACAAGAGACCCAGTACTTC	CASRSIPGKQETQYF
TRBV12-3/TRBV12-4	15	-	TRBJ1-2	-	TGTGCCAGCAGTTTATCAGGGGCCTTGGACTATGGCTACACCTTC	CASSLSGALDYGYTF
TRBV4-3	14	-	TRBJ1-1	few	TGCGCCAGCAGCCAAGTTCTGGGATTCACTGAAGCTTTCTTT	CASSQVLGFTEAFF
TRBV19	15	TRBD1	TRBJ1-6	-	TGTGCCAGTAGTACCCCGGGACAGAGTAATTCACCCCTCCACTTT	CASSTPGQSNSPLHF
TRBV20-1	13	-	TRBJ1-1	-	TGCAGTGCTACAGGGGAACCGGGCCCAGAAGCTTTCTTT	CSATGEPGPEAFF
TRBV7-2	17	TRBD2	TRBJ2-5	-	TGTGCCAGCAGCTTAGAAGCTAGCGGGGGGATCCCAAGGGCCCAGTACTTC	CASSLEASGGIPRAQYF
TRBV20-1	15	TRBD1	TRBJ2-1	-	TGCAGTGCTAGAAACCGGGACAGGGGATTCAATGAGCAGTTCTTC	CSARNRDRGFNEQFF
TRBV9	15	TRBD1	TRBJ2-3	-	TGTGCCAGCAGCACCCGGACAGGGGCCACAGATACGCAGTATTTT	CASSTRTGATDTQYF
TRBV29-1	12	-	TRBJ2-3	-	TGCATCCAGAGTGGTCTCACAGATACGCAGTATTTT	CIQSGLTDTQYF
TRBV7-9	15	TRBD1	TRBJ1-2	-	TGTGCCAGCAGCAAGATCAGACAGGGGAACTATGGCTACACCTTC	CASSKIRQGNYGYTF
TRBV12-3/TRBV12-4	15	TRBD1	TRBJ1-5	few	TGTGCCAGCCGTTCGCTCGGACAGGGGAATCAGCCCCAGCATTTT	CASRSLGQGNQPQHF